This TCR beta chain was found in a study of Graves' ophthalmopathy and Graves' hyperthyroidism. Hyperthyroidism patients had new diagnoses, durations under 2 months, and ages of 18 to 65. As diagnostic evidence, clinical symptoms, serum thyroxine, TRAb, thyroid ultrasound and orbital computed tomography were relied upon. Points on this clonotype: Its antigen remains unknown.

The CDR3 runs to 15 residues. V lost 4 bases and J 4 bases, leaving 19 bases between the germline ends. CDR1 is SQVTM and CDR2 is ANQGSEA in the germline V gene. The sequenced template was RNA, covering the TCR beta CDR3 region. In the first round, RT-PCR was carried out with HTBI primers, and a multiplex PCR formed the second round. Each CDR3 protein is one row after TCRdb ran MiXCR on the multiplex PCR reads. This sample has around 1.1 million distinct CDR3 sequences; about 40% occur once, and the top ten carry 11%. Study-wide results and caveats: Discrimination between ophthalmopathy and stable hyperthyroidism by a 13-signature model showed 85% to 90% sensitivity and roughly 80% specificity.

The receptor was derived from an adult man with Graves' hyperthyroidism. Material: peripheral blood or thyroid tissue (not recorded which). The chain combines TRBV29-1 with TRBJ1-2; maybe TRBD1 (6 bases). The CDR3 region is CSVVAGTGAIYGYTF. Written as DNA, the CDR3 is TGCAGCGTTGTAGCGGGAACGGGGGCAATCTATGGCTACACCTTC.